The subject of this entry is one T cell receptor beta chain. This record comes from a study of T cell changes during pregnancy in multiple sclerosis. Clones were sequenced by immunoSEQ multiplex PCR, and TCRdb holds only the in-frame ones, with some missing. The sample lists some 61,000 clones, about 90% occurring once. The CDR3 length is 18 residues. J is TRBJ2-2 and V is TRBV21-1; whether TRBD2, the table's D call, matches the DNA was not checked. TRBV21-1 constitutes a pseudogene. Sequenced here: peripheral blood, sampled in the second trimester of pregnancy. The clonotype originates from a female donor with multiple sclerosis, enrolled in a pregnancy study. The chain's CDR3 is CASSRTSGGRANTGELFF. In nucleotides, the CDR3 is TGTGCCAGCAGTCGGACTAGCGGGGGGAGGGCGAACACCGGGGAGCTGTTTTTT.